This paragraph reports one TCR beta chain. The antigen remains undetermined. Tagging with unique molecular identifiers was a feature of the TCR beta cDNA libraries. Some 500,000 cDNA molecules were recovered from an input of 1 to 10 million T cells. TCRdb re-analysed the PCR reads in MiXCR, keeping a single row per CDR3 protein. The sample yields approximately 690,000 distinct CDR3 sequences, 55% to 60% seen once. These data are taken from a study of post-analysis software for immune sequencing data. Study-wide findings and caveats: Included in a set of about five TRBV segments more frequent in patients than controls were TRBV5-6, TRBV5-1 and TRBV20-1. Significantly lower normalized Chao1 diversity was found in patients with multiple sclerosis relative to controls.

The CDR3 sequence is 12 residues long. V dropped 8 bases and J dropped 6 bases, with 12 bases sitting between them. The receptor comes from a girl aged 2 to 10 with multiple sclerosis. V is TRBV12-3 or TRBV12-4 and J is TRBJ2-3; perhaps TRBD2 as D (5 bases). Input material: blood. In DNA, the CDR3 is TGTGCCAGCCACCGGGGTACGGATACGCAGTATTTT. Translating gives CASHRGTDTQYF.